This T cell receptor beta chain was observed in a study of T cells in Graves' hyperthyroidism and ophthalmopathy. Regarding the study as a whole: Among thyroid clonotypes expanded above 0.001, most also appeared in blood.

Per the germline V gene, CDR1 is SNHLY and CDR2 is FYNNEI. This CDR3 has 13 amino acids. V was trimmed by 6 bases and J by 6 bases, leaving 14 bases between them. Template material for amplifying TCR beta CDR3 regions consisted of RNA transcripts. When the TCR CDR3 underwent first-round RT-PCR, the HTBI primer set was used. TCRdb fed the multiplex PCR reads into MiXCR, producing one record per CDR3 protein. The sample holds roughly 840,000 distinct CDR3 sequences, 38% seen once. This clonotype was detected ten times or more. Its antigen is unidentified. The material sequenced was blood. This rearrangement joins TRBV2 to TRBJ1-2; no clear D. The sequence was obtained from a man between 18 and 29 years old with Graves' hyperthyroidism. In DNA, the CDR3 is TGTGCCAGCAGCTGGACCGCGCTCGATGGCTACACCTTC. Translation gives CASSWTALDGYTF.